Below, 5 T cell receptor beta chains from the same sample are listed, as sequenced in a study of long-term antiretroviral therapy in people with HIV. Survey level was the resolution at which the v3.0 immunoSEQ assay ran. TCRdb's table, derived via immunoSEQ multiplex PCR, lists solely in-frame clones and lacks some. The table has 25,000 to 35,000 clones, over 70% seen once. Source: unsorted PBMCs, taken roughly 2.7 years after starting antiretroviral therapy. The receptors come from a man under 40 with HIV.

Note on this clone: The conserved final phenylalanine or tryptophan is absent from the CDR3, which likely points to a read error. It is unclear where the CDR3 begins or ends on the DNA, so no DNA is shown, and the CDR3 is as TCRdb lists it. The rearrangement uses TRBV11-3 and TRBJ2-7. Germline V gives CDR1 SGHNT, CDR2 YENEEA. Ends included, the CDR3 has 8 residues. CDR3 loop: CASSLAAA.

The chain joins TRBV19 to TRBJ1-5; no reliable D call. Trimming cost V 3 bases and J 0 bases, with 9 bases left between them. Germline values: CDR1 LNHDA, CDR2 SQIVND (reference sequence). The CDR3 runs to 15 residues. The CDR3 sequence is CASSIGQNSNQPQHF. The CDR3 DNA sequence: TGTGCCAGTAGTATTGGGCAAAATAGCAATCAGCCCCAGCATTTT. The full variable domain, its missing parts supplied by reference TRBV19 and TRBJ1-5, is DGGITQSPKYLFRKEGQNVTLSCEQNLNHDAMYWYRQDPGQGLRLIYYSQIVNDFQKGDIAEGYSVSREKKESFPLTVTSAQKNPTAFYLCASSIGQNSNQPQHFGDGTRLSIL.

The CDR3 loop reads CASSLRTSGVNTGELFF. The CDR3 DNA follows: TGTGCCAGCAGCTTGAGGACTAGCGGAGTCAACACCGGGGAGCTGTTTTTT. This chain links TRBV7-8 with TRBJ2-2; 10 nucleotides align to TRBD2. With V trimmed by 3 bases and J by 2 bases, 6 bases remained unmatched. Per the germline V gene, CDR1 is SGHVS and CDR2 is FQNEAQ. The CDR3 covers 17 residues.

This clone was observed a single time. The CDR3 DNA is TGCGCCAGCAGCCACGCTCGACTAGCGCAAAACACCGGGGAGCTGTTTTTT. Translating gives CASSHARLAQNTGELFF. The rearrangement links TRBV4-1 to TRBJ2-2; 8 bases agree with TRBD2. The CDR3 runs to 17 residues. The J segment lost 2 bases and the V segment lost 3 bases, leaving 8 bases of the junction unmatched. Germline CDR1 MGHRA, CDR2 YSYEKL.

To note about this clone: The junction differs from germline at one of its ends, possibly a read error. The genes are TRBV10-2 and TRBJ2-1; D might be TRBD2 (5 bases). Germline CDR1 reads WSHSY; CDR2 reads SAAADI. CDR3 length equals 12 residues. CDR3: CASSESGIASLF. The CDR3 DNA follows: TGCGCCAGCAGTGAGTCGGGAATAGCGAGCCTCTTC.